This TCR beta chain was obtained from a study of T cell responses to AZD1222 COVID-19 vaccine. Study-wide findings and caveats: At study baseline, merely six AZD1222 recipients were seropositive. Repertoires were collected only later (after the peak T cell response had occurred). Receipt of two AZD1222 doses was followed by a rise in Spike-specific TCR breadth and depth.

Method: immunoSEQ multiplex PCR; TCRdb's copy keeps in-frame clones and lacks some. The sample has more than 95,000 clones; 85% to 90% are singletons. This CDR3 region has 15 residues. CDR1 is MNHEY, CDR2 SVGAGI, per germline. V was pared by 7 bases and J by 6 bases, with 19 bases between. Concerning this clone: Its antigen is still unknown.

The sample was peripheral blood, taken on day 0 of MenACWY control vaccination. The receptor was isolated from an adult in good health. The rearrangement joins TRBV6-5 to TRBJ1-5; tentatively, D is TRBD1 (5 bases). CDR3 loop: CASNLTERRGQPQHF. The CDR3 bases are TGTGCCAGCAATCTGACAGAGCGCCGGGGTCAGCCCCAGCATTTT.